This T cell receptor (beta chain) was recovered during a study of regulatory T cells in long-lasting Graves disease. Overall study results and limits: Under persistent disease, TRBV28, TRBJ1-2 and TRBJ2-5 were used preferentially. Persistent Graves' patients had lower TCR diversity than newly diagnosed ones.

Time point indicated: newly diagnosed GD, antithyroid drugs for less than 3 months. PBMCs were the source of the RNA used for TCR sequencing. An endocrinology department in Xi'an, China, recruited the patients. Through Arm-PCR of CDR3 regions and iRepertoire HTBI primers, TCR beta libraries were built. Per the original data handling: The identification of 60 or so TRBV and some 14 TRBJ segments was made across samples. TCRdb ran MiXCR on the multiplex PCR reads and lists one entry per CDR3 protein. In this record, the V and J calls reflect TCRdb's handling and not the investigators' own analysis. The sample records approximately 460,000 distinct CDR3 sequences, about 15% being singletons. In the case of this clonotype: Its antigen is unidentified.

Germline CDR1 MNHEY, CDR2 SVGEGT. The germline V and J ends were trimmed by 2 bases and 6 bases, with 10 bases remaining between them. The CDR3 spans 14 residues. This sample was shared with a second study, whose subject was T cells in Graves' hyperthyroidism and ophthalmopathy.

The chain links TRBV6-2 or TRBV6-3 to TRBJ2-2, with D possibly TRBD2 on 6 matching bases. Sequencing was performed on peripheral blood mononuclear cells (PBMCs), taken at new diagnosis, from a patient treated with antithyroid drugs. The sequence was obtained from a woman aged 25 to 39 with Graves disease. The CDR3 here is CASSYVGLPGELFF. The DNA of the CDR3 is TGTGCCAGCAGTTACGTGGGACTCCCCGGGGAGCTGTTTTTT.